Below are 31 T cell receptor beta chains sequenced from a single sample in a study of shared clonotypes between healthy human individuals. Sequenced by immunoSEQ multiplex PCR; TCRdb stores in-frame clones only, minus some. The sample includes some 800,000 clones, 85% to 95% of them seen just once. Cells designated naive CD8 were CD45RO-negative and were positively selected for CCR7, with terminally differentiated effector memory CD45RA+ cells excluded. Sequencing was performed on naive CD8+ T cells sorted from blood. Receptor source: a man aged 25-45 years in good health.

The chain combines TRBV6-5 with TRBJ1-2; 8 bases are shared with TRBD1. There are 13 residues in the CDR3. V lost 5 bases to trimming and J lost 6 bases; unmatched junction nucleotides: 5. Germline V lookup: CDR1 MNHEY, CDR2 SVGAGI. The CDR3 DNA is TGTGCCAGCAGTGCGGGACAGGCCAATGGCTACACCTTC. Translation gives CASSAGQANGYTF.

The genes are TRBV5-1 and TRBJ2-5, with a tentative D call TRBD1 (6 bases). Germline loops: CDR1 SGHRS, CDR2 YFSETQ. CDR3 length equals 17 residues. Deletions cut 0 bases from V and 4 bases from J, with 19 bases between. In DNA form, the CDR3 reads TGCGCCAGCAGCTTGGCCGGGCAGGGGCGCTATCTAGAGACCCAGTACTTC. Protein: CASSLAGQGRYLETQYF.

The chain carries TRBV29-1 and TRBJ2-5; TRBD1 is a possible D gene (6 bases). Trimming removed 6 bases at V and 5 bases at J, with 13 bases between. The V gene's germline CDR1 is SQVTM and CDR2 ANQGSEA. The CDR3 extends over 12 amino acids. CDR3 coding DNA: TGCAGCGTCACAGGGTCCGGGGAGACCCAGTACTTC. Amino acids: CSVTGSGETQYF.

This clone appeared once. The J gene is TRBJ1-2, the V gene TRBV7-2; D is uncertain. Trimming took 1 base from V and 2 from J, leaving 5 bases between them. The CDR3 length is 13 residues. Germline lookup yields CDR1 SGHTA and CDR2 FQGNSA. The CDR3 sequence: CASSLVLNYGYTF. CDR3 nucleotide sequence: TGTGCCAGCAGCTTAGTTCTGAACTATGGCTACACCTTC.

This chain joins TRBV2 and TRBJ1-5; no firm D call. The CDR3 loop spans 13 amino acids. V shed 7 bases and J shed 1 base, with 8 bases lying between them. Per the germline V gene, CDR1 is SNHLY and CDR2 is FYNNEI. The CDR3 DNA reads as TGTGCCAGCATGGGGAGAAGCAATCAGCCCCAGCATTTT. It yields the protein CASMGRSNQPQHF.

This rearrangement joins TRBV6-1 to TRBJ1-5, with a weak D call TRBD1 (6 bases). Trimming stripped 4 bases from V and 0 bases from J, with 13 bases between. The germline CDR1 and CDR2 sequences are MNHNS and SASEGT. The CDR3 is 16 residues long. The CDR3, as DNA: TGTGCCAGCAGTGGTATCCAGGGGATTAGCAATCAGCCCCAGCATTTT. Translated, it gives CASSGIQGISNQPQHF.

This chain joins TRBV5-1 and TRBJ1-1, with D possibly TRBD1 on 6 matching bases. Trimming removed 0 bases at V and 4 bases at J, with 13 bases between. The CDR3 has 15 amino acids. CDR1 and CDR2 (germline): SGHRS, YFSETQ. CDR3 residues: CASSLGQAGGTEAFF. Written as DNA, the CDR3 is TGCGCCAGCAGCTTGGGACAGGCTGGGGGCACTGAAGCTTTCTTT.

This clone has just a few counts. The chain couples TRBV19 to TRBJ1-5; tentative D call: TRBD1 (6 bases). The germline gives CDR1 LNHDA, CDR2 SQIVND (reference sequence). With 3 bases removed from V and 3 bases from J, the gap between germline ends came to 15 bases. The CDR3 sequence is 16 residues long. The CDR3: CASSIVPGAFNQPQHF. The DNA of the CDR3 is TGTGCCAGTAGTATTGTACCAGGGGCCTTCAATCAGCCCCAGCATTTT.

This chain joins TRBV29-1 and TRBJ2-5; 9 bases are shared with TRBD2. With V trimmed by 0 bases and J by 3 bases, 11 bases remained unmatched. CDR1 SQVTM and CDR2 ANQGSEA come from the germline V gene. The CDR3 extends over 17 amino acids. CDR3 DNA: TGCAGCGTTGAAGATCTTTATTGGGCTAGCGGGAAAGAGACCCAGTACTTC. Translation gives CSVEDLYWASGKETQYF. The full variable domain, its missing parts supplied by reference TRBV29-1 and TRBJ2-5, is SAVISQKPSRDICQRGTSLTIQCQVDSQVTMMFWYRQQPGQSLTLIATANQGSEATYESGFVIDKFPISRPNLTFSTLTVSNMSPEDSSIYLCSVEDLYWASGKETQYFGPGTRLLVL.

This clone was observed at least ten times. The V gene is TRBV4-3, the J gene TRBJ2-1; D remains unclear. The CDR3 runs 15 residues. V lost 0 bases, J lost 4 bases, and 10 bases lay in between. Germline V gene sequence: CDR1 LGHNA, CDR2 YSLEER. The CDR3 loop reads CASSQERAKYNEQFF. The CDR3 DNA is TGCGCCAGCAGCCAAGAACGTGCCAAGTACAATGAGCAGTTCTTC.

The rearrangement joins TRBV25-1 to TRBJ2-7, with D hard to call. From germline, CDR1 is MGHDK and CDR2 SYGVNS. V shed 3 bases and J shed 7 bases, with 19 bases lying between them. The CDR3 covers 15 residues. CDR3 sequence: CASSDGGSSEWEQYF. The CDR3 DNA reads TGTGCCAGCAGTGATGGCGGTTCCTCTGAATGGGAGCAGTACTTC.

The chain uses TRBV27 and TRBJ2-1; tentative D call: TRBD1 (6 bases). V was clipped by 5 bases and J by 10 bases, with 12 bases between them. This CDR3 region has 12 residues. CDR1 MNHEY and CDR2 SMNVEV come from the germline V gene (reference sequence). CDR3 residues: CASSRQVGEQFF. The CDR3 coding sequence is TGTGCCAGCAGTAGACAGGTCGGGGAGCAGTTCTTC.

The rearrangement uses TRBV5-1 and TRBJ1-4; D is perhaps TRBD1 (6 bases). Trimming took 4 bases from V and 0 from J, leaving 13 bases between them. CDR3 length equals 16 residues. The germline V gene has CDR1 SGHRS and CDR2 YFSETQ. The CDR3, as DNA: TGCGCCAGCAGCCCTTACAGGGCAACAACTAATGAAAAACTGTTTTTT. The encoded protein is CASSPYRATTNEKLFF.

V and J are TRBV27 and TRBJ1-2; 7 positions agree with TRBD1. Per germline, CDR1 MNHEY and CDR2 SMNVEV (reference sequence). CDR3 length: 14 amino acids. The V segment lost 5 bases and the J segment 3 bases; nucleotides outside the gene matches: 6. CDR3 nucleotides: TGTGCCAGCAGTCAACAAGGGGGCTACTATGGCTACACCTTC. It is translated as CASSQQGGYYGYTF.

The J gene is TRBJ2-1, the V gene TRBV5-8; no clear D gene. V was shortened by 0 bases and J by 10 bases, with 8 bases between the two germline ends. Germline V lookup: CDR1 SGHTS, CDR2 YDEGEE. The CDR3 is made up of 12 amino acids. The CDR3 coding sequence is TGTGCCAGCAGCTTGGTCCACAGCGAGCAGTTCTTC. Protein: CASSLVHSEQFF.

The chain recombines TRBV27 with TRBJ2-6; D is undetermined. The CDR3 is made up of 13 amino acids. From germline, CDR1 is MNHEY and CDR2 SMNVEV (reference sequence). The V end lost 6 bases, the J end lost 2 bases, and 5 bases lay between the germline ends. The DNA for the CDR3 is TGTGCCAGCAGACAAACTGGGGCCAACGTCCTGACTTTC. It encodes CASRQTGANVLTF. Full variable domain (rest looked up from reference TRBV27 and TRBJ2-6): EAQVTQNPRYLITVTGKKLTVTCSQNMNHEYMSWYRQDPGLGLRQIYYSMNVEVTDKGDVPEGYKVSRKEKRNFPLILESPSPNQTSLYFCASRQTGANVLTFGAGSRLTVL.

The chain carries TRBV15 and TRBJ2-1; D is uncertain. Trimming stripped 5 bases from V and 0 bases from J, with 17 bases between. The CDR3 spans 17 residues. The V gene's germline CDR1 is LNHNV and CDR2 YYDKDF (reference sequence). The CDR3 loop is CATSAPHGRLSYNEQFF. CDR3 bases: TGTGCCACCAGCGCCCCCCACGGACGGCTCTCCTACAATGAGCAGTTCTTC.

The J gene is TRBJ2-7, the V gene TRBV11-2; no definite D call. The CDR3 has 14 amino acids. Trimming shortened V by 2 bases and J by 2 bases, and 10 bases separated the two germline ends. Germline values: CDR1 SGHAT, CDR2 FQNNGV. CDR3 sequence: CASSLYGGPYEQYF. Here the CDR3 DNA reads TGTGCCAGCAGCTTATATGGCGGACCCTACGAGCAGTACTTC.

The CDR3 here is CASSQNEGAVYEQYF. CDR3 nucleotide sequence: TGCGCCAGCAGCCAAAATGAGGGGGCCGTCTACGAGCAGTACTTC. The V call is TRBV4-1, the J call TRBJ2-7; TRBD1 agrees at 7 bases. The CDR3 sequence is 15 residues long. The V and J ends lost 2 bases and 3 bases, in that order; junction bases with no gene match: 7. The germline CDR1 and CDR2 sequences are MGHRA and YSYEKL.

CDR3 region: CASSPLELGADTQYF. CDR3 nucleotides: TGTGCCAGCTCTCCACTGGAACTAGGGGCAGATACGCAGTATTTT. The chain uses TRBV27 and TRBJ2-3, with D possibly called TRBD1 or TRBD2 (5 bases each). Germline V gives CDR1 MNHEY, CDR2 SMNVEV (reference sequence). V was trimmed by 8 bases and J by 4 bases, leaving 19 bases between them. The CDR3 spans 15 residues.

Regarding this clone: This sample also contains other DNA sequences that code for the same CDR3. The chain couples TRBV15 to TRBJ2-7, with TRBD2 matching over 8 bases. The V gene's germline CDR1 is LNHNV and CDR2 YYDKDF (reference sequence). This CDR3 has 15 amino acids. V shed 1 base, J shed 2 bases, and the junction held 4 bases outside the gene matches. Here the CDR3 DNA reads TGTGCCACCAGCAGAGGGACTAGCAGAACCTACGAGCAGTACTTC. It codes for CATSRGTSRTYEQYF.

V gene TRBV27 combines with J gene TRBJ2-1; perhaps TRBD2 as D (6 bases). This CDR3 spans 15 amino acids. Germline-derived CDR1 and CDR2 are MNHEY and SMNVEV (reference sequence). V was trimmed by 3 bases and J by 4 bases, leaving 13 bases between them. The CDR3: CASSFGGRRYNEQFF. CDR3 bases: TGTGCCAGCAGTTTTGGAGGGAGGCGGTACAATGAGCAGTTCTTC.

CDR3 amino acids: CASSFPGGNTGELFF. The CDR3 coding sequence is TGTGCCAGCAGTTTCCCAGGGGGGAACACCGGGGAGCTGTTTTTT. The chain combines TRBV27 with TRBJ2-2, with TRBD1 identical over 7 bases. Germline CDR1 is MNHEY and CDR2 is SMNVEV (reference sequence). J gave up 1 base and V 3 bases, and 2 bases lay outside the gene matches. The CDR3 has 15 amino acids.

The chain combines TRBV11-2 with TRBJ1-2, with D unclear. In germline, CDR1 is SGHAT, CDR2 FQNNGV. The V end lost 0 bases, the J end lost 0 bases, and 8 bases lay between the germline ends. This CDR3 has 15 residues. The CDR3 sequence is CASSLDTDSNYGYTF. The CDR3 DNA is TGTGCCAGCAGCTTAGATACAGATTCTAACTATGGCTACACCTTC.

On this clone: Other DNA sequences from this sample encode an identical CDR3 as well. This chain links TRBV4-1 with TRBJ2-7; no reliable D call. The CDR3 loop spans 14 amino acids. The germline gives CDR1 MGHRA, CDR2 YSYEKL. Trimming stripped 1 base from V and 2 bases from J, with 9 bases between. CDR3 loop: CASSQVAGTYEQYF. CDR3 DNA sequence: TGCGCCAGCAGCCAAGTTGCAGGTACCTACGAGCAGTACTTC.

The rearrangement links TRBV9 to TRBJ1-1; 9 bases are a match to TRBD1. The length of the CDR3 is 15 residues. The J segment lost 3 bases and the V segment lost 3 bases, leaving 6 bases of the junction unmatched. Germline V gene data show CDR1 as SGDLS and CDR2 as YYNGEE. The CDR3 spells CASSAGQGGHTEAFF. DNA for the CDR3: TGTGCCAGCAGCGCGGGACAGGGAGGACACACTGAAGCTTTCTTT.

This chain joins TRBV5-6 and TRBJ2-3, with D uncertain. This CDR3 comprises 13 residues. V lost 2 bases to trimming and J lost 11 bases, with 15 bases between them. CDR1 is SGHDT and CDR2 is YYEEEE in the germline V gene. CDR3 sequence reads: CASSLYSPDQQYF. CDR3 nucleotide sequence: TGTGCCAGCAGCTTATATAGCCCGGATCAGCAGTATTTT. Full variable domain (remainder filled in from reference TRBV5-6 and TRBJ2-3): DAGVTQSPTHLIKTRGQQVTLRCSPKSGHDTVSWYQQALGQGPQFIFQYYEEEERQRGNFPDRFSGHQFPNYSSELNVNALLLGDSALYLCASSLYSPDQQYFGPGTRLTVL.

The chain carries TRBV19 and TRBJ2-7; the D is unclear. This CDR3 region has 14 residues. Trimming removed 1 base from V and 2 bases from J, with 9 bases in between. Germline loops: CDR1 LNHDA, CDR2 SQIVND (reference sequence). The CDR3 spells CASSIGVRAYEQYF. The CDR3, as DNA: TGTGCCAGTAGTATAGGGGTACGGGCCTACGAGCAGTACTTC.

This clone was observed a single time. The chain uses TRBV7-9 and TRBJ2-4; 7 bases agree with TRBD1. Germline loops: CDR1 SEHNR, CDR2 FQNEAQ (reference sequence). V dropped 5 bases and J dropped 1; count of bases not matched to a gene: 5. The CDR3 length is 15 residues. CDR3 nucleotide sequence: TGTGCCAGCAGCCGACAGGGTCTGGCCAAAAACATTCAGTACTTC. Translated: CASSRQGLAKNIQYF. Variable domain in full (rest from reference TRBV7-9 and TRBJ2-4): DTGVSQNPRHKITKRGQNVTFRCDPISEHNRLYWYRQTLGQGPEFLTYFQNEAQLEKSRLLSDRFSAERPKGSFSTLEIQRTEQGDSAMYLCASSRQGLAKNIQYFGAGTRLSVL.

The rearrangement links TRBV28 to TRBJ1-1; D may be TRBD1 (5 bases). The CDR3 extends over 15 amino acids. The germline V gene has CDR1 MDHEN and CDR2 SYDVKM. The V end was cut by 0 bases, the J end by 0 bases, with 8 bases between. CDR3 in amino acids: CASSLWGELNTEAFF. As DNA, the CDR3 is TGTGCCAGCAGTTTATGGGGGGAATTGAACACTGAAGCTTTCTTT.

The V call is TRBV5-5, the J call TRBJ2-7; no reliable D call. Deletions cut 0 bases from V and 2 bases from J, with 6 bases between. Germline V gene data show CDR1 as SGHKS and CDR2 as YYEKEE (reference sequence). The CDR3 has 13 residues. The DNA of the CDR3 is TGTGCCAGCAGCTTGGACTGGGCCTACGAGCAGTACTTC. This codes for CASSLDWAYEQYF.